This TCR beta chain was obtained from a study of shared clonotypes between healthy human individuals. The study, taken as a whole, reports: Researchers sampled only blood; tissue repertoires likely differ. Depth of sequencing was expected to influence donor clonotype sharing.

About this clone: Its target is not known.

Germline V gene sequence: CDR1 MDHEN, CDR2 SYDVKM. Trimming shortened V by 5 bases and J by 3 bases, and 17 bases separated the two germline ends. The CDR3 spans 15 residues. Produced via immunoSEQ multiplex PCR; TCRdb's table is partial and in-frame only. The sample consists of 500,000 to 550,000 clones, 95% to 96% of them appearing once. Every donor was a Caucasian adult from Nashville, Tennessee. The gene calls are TRBV28 and TRBJ2-7; tentatively, D is TRBD2 (6 bases). This sequence was found in a woman in her 30s in good health. Sequenced sample: naive CD4+ T cells sorted from blood. Subset meaning: CD45RA+ positively selected. Here the CDR3 reads CASSPQSGLNYEQYF. In DNA form, the CDR3 reads TGTGCCAGCAGTCCCCAATCGGGACTTAACTACGAGCAGTACTTC.